Below are 31 T cell receptor beta chains sequenced from a single sample in a study of blood T cell repertoires in COVID-19. Here immunoSEQ multiplex PCR was the method, and the copy in TCRdb shows in-frame clones only, minus some. The sample lists hundreds of thousands of clones, 83% occurring once. The sample consisted of PBMCs or T cells enriched from blood (not recorded which). These TCRs come from a woman between 35 and 50 years old who had been exposed to COVID-19.

This clone was counted only a few times. The same CDR3 also results from other DNA sequences found in this sample. V and J are TRBV27 and TRBJ1-2, with unresolved D. Trimming stripped 3 bases from V and 4 bases from J, with 15 bases between. CDR3 size: 15 residues. Germline lookup yields CDR1 MNHEY and CDR2 SMNVEV (reference sequence). As DNA, the CDR3 is TGTGCCAGCAGTTTGAGTTCGGCGCGGGGCTATGGCTACACCTTC. Protein product: CASSLSSARGYGYTF.

V is TRBV5-1 and J is TRBJ1-4; TRBD1 aligns across 9 bases. The V gene end was trimmed by 4 bases and the J gene end by 8 bases; junction bases not matched to a gene: 6. CDR3 size: 14 residues. CDR1 SGHRS and CDR2 YFSETQ come from the germline V gene. CDR3 residues: CASSVGQGQEKLFF. In DNA form, the CDR3 reads TGCGCCAGCAGCGTGGGACAGGGTCAGGAAAAACTGTTTTTT. Full variable domain (rest looked up from reference TRBV5-1 and TRBJ1-4): KAGVTQTPRYLIKTRGQQVTLSCSPISGHRSVSWYQQTPGQGLQFLFEYFSETQRNKGNFPGRFSGRQFSNSRSEMNVSTLELGDSALYLCASSVGQGQEKLFFGSGTQLSVL.

The rearrangement links TRBV11-2 to TRBJ1-4; the D gene is possibly TRBD1 (6 bases). The CDR3 consists of 16 residues. Germline lookup yields CDR1 SGHAT and CDR2 FQNNGV. Trimming stripped 5 bases from V and 4 bases from J, with 17 bases between. The CDR3 region is CASSPRGGGVNEKLFF. The CDR3 nucleotides are TGTGCCAGCAGCCCCCGGGGAGGGGGGGTTAATGAAAAACTGTTTTTT.

The chain recombines TRBV18 with TRBJ2-3, with TRBD1 matching 11 bases. In germline, CDR1 is KGHSH, CDR2 LQKENI. This CDR3 contains 16 residues. Germline trimming cut 8 bases from V and 5 bases from J; bases unmatched to any gene: 12. CDR3 protein: CASPKDRGRVIDTQYF. The CDR3 bases are TGTGCCAGCCCCAAGGACAGGGGGCGCGTTATAGATACGCAGTATTTT. Full variable domain (outside the CDR3, taken from reference TRBV18 and TRBJ2-3): NAGVMQNPRHLVRRRGQEARLRCSPMKGHSHVYWYRQLPEEGLKFMVYLQKENIIDESGMPKERFSAEFPKEGPSILRIQQVVRGDSAAYFCASPKDRGRVIDTQYFGPGTRLTVL.

This chain links TRBV9 with TRBJ2-1; no clear D gene. V was shortened by 0 bases and J by 0 bases, with 4 bases between the two germline ends. Germline V gives CDR1 SGDLS, CDR2 YYNGEE. The CDR3 runs to 14 residues. The DNA of the CDR3 is TGTGCCAGCAGCGTAGGAGGCTCCTACAATGAGCAGTTCTTC. The encoded protein is CASSVGGSYNEQFF.

The rearrangement links TRBV19 to TRBJ2-1; possible D gene TRBD1, 5 bases. This CDR3 has 13 residues. The germline V gene encodes CDR1 LNHDA and CDR2 SQIVND (reference sequence). V lost 10 bases, J lost 5 bases, and 15 bases lay in between. The DNA of the CDR3 is TGTGCCACCCGAGTCCGGACACACAATGAGCAGTTCTTC. Amino acids: CATRVRTHNEQFF.

The rearrangement joins TRBV7-3 to TRBJ1-5, with no clear D. CDR1 SGHTA and CDR2 FQGTGA come from the germline V gene. There are 15 residues in the CDR3. The V end lost 1 base, the J end lost 0 bases, and 7 bases lay between the germline ends. CDR3 sequence reads: CASSLNGNSNQPQHF. The CDR3 DNA sequence: TGTGCCAGCAGCTTAAACGGGAATAGCAATCAGCCCCAGCATTTT.

This chain links TRBV11-3 with TRBJ1-1, with TRBD1 identical over 8 bases. Germline V gene sequence: CDR1 SGHNT, CDR2 YENEEA. Trimming took 5 bases from V and 1 from J; bases not matched to a gene: 9. This CDR3 comprises 16 residues. The CDR3 reads CASSPGQGMTNTEAFF. The CDR3 DNA follows: TGTGCCAGCAGCCCAGGACAGGGAATGACGAACACTGAAGCTTTCTTT.

The chain has TRBV5-8 and TRBJ2-6; 7 bases are a match to TRBD1. The V and J ends lost 0 bases and 0 bases, in that order; junction bases with no gene match: 3. The CDR3 sequence is 17 residues long. Germline lookup yields CDR1 SGHTS and CDR2 YDEGEE. CDR3 loop: CASSLGQGISGANVLTF. As DNA, the CDR3 is TGTGCCAGCAGCTTGGGACAGGGAATCTCTGGGGCCAACGTCCTGACTTTC.

The chain is built from TRBV28 and TRBJ1-2, with 7 bases aligning to TRBD1. This CDR3 region has 15 residues. Germline CDR1 and CDR2: MDHEN and SYDVKM. V lost 5 bases and J lost 4; bases outside the gene matches: 10. CDR3 DNA: TGTGCCAGCAGTACACGGACAGGCCCTCCCTATGGCTACACCTTC. Translating gives CASSTRTGPPYGYTF.

The chain combines TRBV27 with TRBJ2-3; TRBD1 matches at 8 bases. CDR1 is MNHEY and CDR2 is SMNVEV in the germline V gene (reference sequence). V lost 1 base to trimming and J lost 1 base; unmatched junction nucleotides: 4. The CDR3 sequence is 16 residues long. The CDR3 loop reads CASSLLDRVGTDTQYF. CDR3 sequence (DNA): TGTGCCAGCAGTTTATTGGACAGGGTCGGCACAGATACGCAGTATTTT.

The chain recombines TRBV3-1 (or the pseudogene TRBV3-2) with TRBJ2-7; possible D gene TRBD2, 6 bases. Trimming pared 1 base from V and 4 bases from J, leaving 14 bases between. This CDR3 is 15 amino acids long. Germline-derived CDR1 and CDR2 are LGHDT and YNNKEL (reference sequence). The CDR3 coding sequence is TGTGCCAGCAGCCAAGTGTGGGACTGGAAATACGAGCAGTACTTC. This encodes CASSQVWDWKYEQYF.

J is TRBJ1-5 and V is TRBV3-1 (or the pseudogene TRBV3-2); maybe TRBD1 (6 bases). CDR3 size: 14 residues. V lost 5 bases, J lost 6 bases, and 14 bases lay in between. Germline V gene lookup returns CDR1 LGHDT and CDR2 YNNKEL (reference sequence). CDR3 residues: CASSSEGGFQPQHF. DNA for the CDR3: TGTGCCAGCAGCTCCGAAGGGGGTTTTCAGCCCCAGCATTTT.

This clone appeared a single time. The chain joins TRBV6-5 to TRBJ2-1; D is undetermined. Germline CDR1 reads MNHEY; CDR2 reads SVGAGI. The V end lost 2 bases, the J end lost 3 bases, and 5 bases lay between the germline ends. The CDR3 has 13 amino acids. The CDR3 DNA reads as TGTGCCAGCAGTTACGCTAACTACAATGAGCAGTTCTTC. Translated: CASSYANYNEQFF.

For the CDR3, the DNA is TGTGCCAGCAGCTTACCACGCGATCGGCAGTTCTTC. Protein: CASSLPRDRQFF. V gene TRBV7-2 combines with J gene TRBJ2-1; no definite D call. Trimming removed 2 bases at V and 12 bases at J, with 11 bases between. CDR3 length: 12 residues. Germline CDR1 SGHTA, CDR2 FQGNSA.

V is TRBV18 and J is TRBJ1-1, with 8 bases identical to TRBD1. V trimming: 2 bases; J trimming: 3 bases; junction bases outside the gene matches: 8. The CDR3 runs to 16 residues. Germline CDR1 KGHSH, CDR2 LQKENI. The CDR3 DNA is TGTGCCAGCTCACCAAGACAGGGGAGAGAGGACACTGAAGCTTTCTTT. This sequence encodes CASSPRQGREDTEAFF.

V usage is TRBV29-1 and J usage is TRBJ2-6, with D tentatively TRBD2 (6 bases). The germline CDR1 and CDR2 sequences are SQVTM and ANQGSEA. The CDR3 sequence is 15 residues long. The V end was cut by 0 bases, the J end by 3 bases, with 9 bases between. This chain's CDR3 is CSVEDPGDGANVLTF. As DNA, the CDR3 is TGCAGCGTTGAAGATCCGGGGGATGGGGCCAACGTCCTGACTTTC. Combining the CDR3 with reference TRBV29-1 and TRBJ2-6 gives the whole variable domain SAVISQKPSRDICQRGTSLTIQCQVDSQVTMMFWYRQQPGQSLTLIATANQGSEATYESGFVIDKFPISRPNLTFSTLTVSNMSPEDSSIYLCSVEDPGDGANVLTFGAGSRLTVL.

This clone was seen at least ten times. J is TRBJ1-5 and V is TRBV6-2 or TRBV6-3; D is unresolved. This CDR3 is 15 amino acids long. Deletions cut 4 bases from V and 4 bases from J, with 14 bases between. The germline CDR1 and CDR2 sequences are MNHEY and SVGEGT. The CDR3, as DNA: TGTGCCAGCAGTTCCTGGGCTCTGTCAAATCAGCCCCAGCATTTT. Amino acid sequence: CASSSWALSNQPQHF.

This clone was counted between two and nine times. The gene calls are TRBV4-3 and TRBJ1-2; perhaps TRBD1 as D (5 bases). Germline lookup yields CDR1 LGHNA and CDR2 YSLEER. Trimming pared 0 bases from V and 6 bases from J, leaving 11 bases between. The CDR3 runs to 14 residues. CDR3 DNA sequence: TGCGCCAGCAGCCAAGAAGGGGAGGGGAATGGCTACACCTTC. Amino acids: CASSQEGEGNGYTF.

This chain uses TRBV5-4 with TRBJ1-4; 9 nucleotides match TRBD1. Germline values: CDR1 SGHNT, CDR2 YYREEE (reference sequence). CDR3 length: 15 amino acids. Trimming removed 4 bases from V and 8 bases from J; junction bases left unmatched: 9. CDR3 residues: CASSRTGGVGEKLFF. The CDR3 DNA is TGTGCCAGCAGCCGAACAGGGGGCGTCGGGGAAAAACTGTTTTTT.

This clone was detected only once. The chain uses TRBV27 and TRBJ2-5; D might be TRBD2 (6 bases). This CDR3 is built from 15 residues. CDR1 is MNHEY and CDR2 is SMNVEV in the germline V gene (reference sequence). Trimming removed 7 bases from V and 2 bases from J, with 17 bases in between. Written as DNA, the CDR3 is TGTGCCAGCATCCTTAGCGGAACGCTACAAGAGACCCAGTACTTC. Residues: CASILSGTLQETQYF.

The rearrangement uses TRBV14 and TRBJ2-3, with D possibly matching TRBD1 (5 bases). V was trimmed by 0 bases and J by 8 bases, leaving 9 bases between them. The germline V gene encodes CDR1 SGHDN and CDR2 FVKESK. CDR3 length: 13 residues. This CDR3 is CASSQDRVTTQYF. CDR3 DNA: TGTGCCAGCAGCCAAGACAGGGTAACTACGCAGTATTTT.

The gene calls are TRBV13 and TRBJ1-1; D not resolved. The CDR3 loop spans 14 amino acids. Between the trimmed V and J ends, which lost 1 base and 1 base, there was a span of 7 bases. Per germline, CDR1 PRHDT and CDR2 FYEKMQ (reference sequence). The CDR3 loop reads CASSLEGGNTEAFF. CDR3 nucleotide sequence: TGTGCCAGCAGCTTAGAGGGAGGGAACACTGAAGCTTTCTTT.

This clone was found once. The chain recombines TRBV4-1 with TRBJ2-7; 7 nucleotides align to TRBD2. The ends lost 1 base at V and 3 bases at J; junction bases unmatched: 3. The CDR3 extends over 14 amino acids. CDR1 and CDR2 from the germline V gene are MGHRA and YSYEKL. The CDR3 loop is CASSQVRGDYEQYF. CDR3 coding DNA: TGCGCCAGCAGCCAAGTTCGGGGGGACTACGAGCAGTACTTC.

As to this clone: The same CDR3 is also encoded by other DNA sequences in this sample. The rearrangement links TRBV5-1 to TRBJ2-5; 8 nucleotides line up with TRBD2. Germline V gives CDR1 SGHRS, CDR2 YFSETQ. This CDR3 has 15 amino acids. V was pared by 2 bases and J by 4 bases, with 7 bases of the junction left unmatched. Written as DNA, the CDR3 is TGCGCCAGCAGCTTCACGGGGGGGGCTGGAGAGACCCAGTACTTC. As protein: CASSFTGGAGETQYF.

CDR3 amino acids: CASSVGTGSNQPQHF. The DNA for the CDR3 is TGTGCCAGCAGCGTGGGGACAGGAAGCAATCAGCCCCAGCATTTT. The rearrangement joins TRBV9 to TRBJ1-5; 8 positions match TRBD1. The V gene's germline CDR1 is SGDLS and CDR2 YYNGEE. The CDR3 has 15 amino acids. The junction had 2 bases not matched to a gene; V was cut back by 2 bases and J by 1 base.

The rearrangement joins TRBV11-2 to TRBJ1-4; possibly TRBD1 for D (5 bases). Germline loops: CDR1 SGHAT, CDR2 FQNNGV. The CDR3 has 15 amino acids. V gave up 5 bases and J gave up 5 bases, with 15 bases separating them. As DNA, the CDR3 is TGTGCCAGCAGCCCAGGGTTGCGGGGGAATGAAAAACTGTTTTTT. Protein product: CASSPGLRGNEKLFF.

The rearrangement uses TRBV28 and TRBJ1-5; 11 bases agree with TRBD1. This CDR3 is 15 amino acids long. V lost 5 bases, J lost 7 bases, and 7 bases stayed unmatched. The V gene's germline CDR1 is MDHEN and CDR2 SYDVKM. CDR3 nucleotide sequence: TGTGCCAGCAGTCGGGACAGGGGGGGCCGACAGCCCCAGCATTTT. Translated, it gives CASSRDRGGRQPQHF.

This sequence joins TRBV7-6 and TRBJ1-4; 7 nucleotides match TRBD1. The ends lost 1 base at V and 4 bases at J; junction bases unmatched: 3. This CDR3 has 15 residues. Germline lookup yields CDR1 SGHVS and CDR2 FNYEAQ. The DNA for the CDR3 is TGTGCCAGCAGCTTAGGGGACAGCCGTAATGAAAAACTGTTTTTT. It encodes CASSLGDSRNEKLFF.

This chain links TRBV5-1 with TRBJ2-3; 8 positions agree with TRBD1. CDR3 size: 15 residues. With 4 bases clipped from V and 2 bases from J, the junction kept 6 bases outside the gene matches. Germline loops: CDR1 SGHRS, CDR2 YFSETQ. In nucleotides, the CDR3 is TGCGCCAGCAGCCGGACAGGGCATGACACAGATACGCAGTATTTT. The encoded protein is CASSRTGHDTDTQYF.

The V call is TRBV6-5, the J call TRBJ1-5, with 7 nucleotides matching TRBD1. This CDR3 is 14 amino acids long. V lost 6 bases to trimming and J lost 6 bases; unmatched junction nucleotides: 8. Germline assignment: CDR1 MNHEY and CDR2 SVGAGI. CDR3 DNA sequence: TGTGCCAGCAGACCCAGACAGGGTAGTCAGCCCCAGCATTTT. Its translation: CASRPRQGSQPQHF.